These 2 T cell receptor beta chains originate from one sample sequenced in a study of kidney transplant recipient with SARS-CoV-2 infection. Each CDR3 protein gets one entry after TCRdb re-called the reads with MiXCR. The data contain under 300,000 distinct CDR3 sequences, about 28% of them singletons. Sequences were derived from a blood sample, sampled at baseline and on day 111 from a kidney transplant recipient. The origin of the receptors is a male patient between 25 and 39 years old who had COVID-19 and was a kidney transplant recipient. Some T cells may be graft donor cells.

This clonotype has a count of ten or more. The V and J genes are TRBV5-6 and TRBJ2-7; D is tentatively TRBD1 or TRBD2 (6 bases each). V was shortened by 0 bases and J by 7 bases, with 11 bases between the two germline ends. CDR3 size: 13 residues. CDR1 is SGHDT, CDR2 YYEEEE, per germline. The CDR3 bases are TGTGCCAGCAGCTTGGGGGGGGCTAGGGAGCAGTACTTC. Translated: CASSLGGAREQYF. The full variable domain, rest sourced from reference TRBV5-6 and TRBJ2-7, is DAGVTQSPTHLIKTRGQQVTLRCSPKSGHDTVSWYQQALGQGPQFIFQYYEEEERQRGNFPDRFSGHQFPNYSSELNVNALLLGDSALYLCASSLGGAREQYFGPGTRLTVT.

In the case of this clonotype: One base away lies a much larger clone, so this may be a sequencing read error. V is TRBV12-3 or TRBV12-4 and J is TRBJ2-2; D is uncertain. The CDR3 loop spans 12 amino acids. Deletions cut 6 bases from V and 11 bases from J, with 13 bases between. CDR3 residues: CASSHDHAELFF. The CDR3 coding sequence is TGTGCCAGCAGCCACGACCACGCAGAGCTGTTTTTT.